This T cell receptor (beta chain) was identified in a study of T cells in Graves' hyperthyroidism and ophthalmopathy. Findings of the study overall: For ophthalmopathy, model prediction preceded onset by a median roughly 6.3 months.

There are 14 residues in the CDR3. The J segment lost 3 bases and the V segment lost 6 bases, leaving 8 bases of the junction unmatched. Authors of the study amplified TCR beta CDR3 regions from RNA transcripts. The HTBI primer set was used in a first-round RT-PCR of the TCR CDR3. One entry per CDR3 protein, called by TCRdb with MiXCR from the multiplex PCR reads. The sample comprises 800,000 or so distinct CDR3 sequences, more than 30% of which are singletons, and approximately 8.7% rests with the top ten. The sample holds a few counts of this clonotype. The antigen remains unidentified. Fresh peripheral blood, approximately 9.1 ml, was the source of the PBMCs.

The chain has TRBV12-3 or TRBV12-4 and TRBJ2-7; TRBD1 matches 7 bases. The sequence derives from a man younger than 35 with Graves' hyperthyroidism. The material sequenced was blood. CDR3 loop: CASSSAGTVYEQYF. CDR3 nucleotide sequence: TGTGCCAGCAGCTCCGCCGGGACAGTCTACGAGCAGTACTTC.